This TCR beta chain was documented in a study of T cells in Graves' hyperthyroidism and ophthalmopathy. General study findings and limits: Before onset, ophthalmopathy was predicted by the model a median around 6 months earlier. Through a model of 13 V-J features, ophthalmopathy was separated from stable hyperthyroidism.

Comments on this clonotype: Antigen: not known.

Pregnant or lactating patients were excluded, as were those with uncontrolled infection or other autoimmune disease. A 10 ml volume of fresh peripheral blood provided the PBMCs. Regions amplified from RNA transcripts were the TCR beta CDR3 regions. The HTBI primer set was used in a first-round RT-PCR of the TCR CDR3. Each CDR3 protein is one row after TCRdb ran MiXCR on the multiplex PCR reads. This sample has more than 500,000 distinct CDR3 sequences, with more than 15% found just once. Germline V gene data show CDR1 as SGHTA and CDR2 as FQGTGA. The CDR3 covers 14 residues. V was pared by 3 bases and J by 3 bases, with 2 bases of the junction left unmatched.

What was sequenced was blood. The clonotype comes from a woman aged 30 to 39 with Graves' ophthalmopathy. The rearrangement uses TRBV7-3 and TRBJ1-1; TRBD1 matches 9 bases. DNA of the CDR3: TGTGCCAGCAGCTTTGGGACAGGGTACACTGAAGCTTTCTTT. This gives the protein CASSFGTGYTEAFF. Together with reference TRBV7-3 and TRBJ1-1, the CDR3 gives the full variable domain: GAGVSQTPSNKVTEKGKYVELRCDPISGHTALYWYRQSLGQGPEFLIYFQGTGAADDSGLPNDRFFAVRPEGSVSTLKIQRTERGDSAVYLCASSFGTGYTEAFFGQGTRLTVV.